This T cell receptor beta chain appears in the sequencing data of a study of shared clonotypes between healthy human individuals. CD45RO-negative, CCR7-selected cells formed the naive CD8 fraction, which excluded terminally differentiated effector memory CD45RA+ cells. With respect to this clone: Its specificity is unknown.

The CDR3 runs 14 residues. Germline V lookup: CDR1 MNHEY, CDR2 SMNVEV (reference sequence). With 7 bases removed from V and 8 bases from J, the gap between germline ends came to 20 bases. Sequenced by immunoSEQ multiplex PCR; TCRdb stores in-frame clones only, minus some. Among about 590,000 clones, roughly 95% were seen once, and the ten largest hold 0.095% to 0.12%. Findings of the study overall: Represented diversity (both genetic and exposure-history) was limited by the small number of donors.

The sequence was obtained from a woman aged 25-40 years in good health. V usage is TRBV27 and J usage is TRBJ1-2, with D perhaps matching TRBD1 (6 bases). Sequenced: naive CD8+ T cells sorted from blood. The CDR3 region is CASTNIGTSQGYTF. CDR3 sequence (DNA): TGTGCCAGCACCAACATCGGGACAAGTCAAGGCTACACCTTC.